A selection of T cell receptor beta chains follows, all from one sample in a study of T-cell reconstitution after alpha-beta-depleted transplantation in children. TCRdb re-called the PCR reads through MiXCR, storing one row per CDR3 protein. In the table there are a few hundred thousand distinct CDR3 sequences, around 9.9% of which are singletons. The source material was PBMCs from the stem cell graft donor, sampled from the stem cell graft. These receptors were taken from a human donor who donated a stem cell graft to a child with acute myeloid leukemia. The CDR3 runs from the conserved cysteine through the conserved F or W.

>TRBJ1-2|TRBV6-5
CASSRGVDSYGYTF
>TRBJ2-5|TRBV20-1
CSAKDRGGETQYF
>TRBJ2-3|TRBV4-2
CASSQGLGTQYF
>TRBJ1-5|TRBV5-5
CASSFRELGNQPQHF
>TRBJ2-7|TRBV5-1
CASSTEAGITYEQYF
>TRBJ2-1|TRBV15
CATSRVAGNGEQFF
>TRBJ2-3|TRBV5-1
CASSLVAGNTDTQYF
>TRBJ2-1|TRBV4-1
CASSQIAGVGEQFF
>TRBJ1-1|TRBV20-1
CSAYFLNTEAFF
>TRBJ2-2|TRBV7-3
CASSLQGMPGELFF
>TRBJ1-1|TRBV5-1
CASSLRTSGTEAFF
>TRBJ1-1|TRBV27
CASRREGDFNTEAFF
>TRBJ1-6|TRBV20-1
CSARTWTGAASPLHF
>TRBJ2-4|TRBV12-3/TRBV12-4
CASSAQEDIQYF
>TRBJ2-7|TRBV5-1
CASSLGRTRREQYF
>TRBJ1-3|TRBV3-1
CASSLGTGSKRSGNTIYF
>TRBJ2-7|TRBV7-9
CASSLSGLSYEQYF
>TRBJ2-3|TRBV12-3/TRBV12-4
CASSQMTGDREYF
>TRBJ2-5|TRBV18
CASSVLGTGPETQYF
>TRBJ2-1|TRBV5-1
CASSGGLAGGGHNEQFF
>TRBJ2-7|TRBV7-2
CASSPGTDSYEQYF
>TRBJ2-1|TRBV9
CASSVETLAGPPRGEQFF
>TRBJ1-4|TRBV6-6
CASSSSGTGAITNEKLFF
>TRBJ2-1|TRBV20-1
CSARDLAPGDNEQFF
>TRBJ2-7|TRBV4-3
CASSQDAAGPYEQYF
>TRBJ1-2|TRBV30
CAWTTTSQGGGYTF
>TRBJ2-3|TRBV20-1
CSARPRERDVTDTQYF
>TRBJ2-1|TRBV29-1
CSVVMYGEQFF
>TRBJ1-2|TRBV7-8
CASSPRGNYGYTF
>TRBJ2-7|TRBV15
CATSRARAGYEQYF
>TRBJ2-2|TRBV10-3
CAISESGRDSLNTGELFF
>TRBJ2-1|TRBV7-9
CASSQRGGRDNEQFF
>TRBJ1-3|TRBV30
CAWRGGGAGNTIYF
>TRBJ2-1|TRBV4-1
CASSQGWGENEQFF
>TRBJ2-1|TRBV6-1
CASSEVVQFYNEQFF
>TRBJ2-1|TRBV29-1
CSAGQPRNEQFF